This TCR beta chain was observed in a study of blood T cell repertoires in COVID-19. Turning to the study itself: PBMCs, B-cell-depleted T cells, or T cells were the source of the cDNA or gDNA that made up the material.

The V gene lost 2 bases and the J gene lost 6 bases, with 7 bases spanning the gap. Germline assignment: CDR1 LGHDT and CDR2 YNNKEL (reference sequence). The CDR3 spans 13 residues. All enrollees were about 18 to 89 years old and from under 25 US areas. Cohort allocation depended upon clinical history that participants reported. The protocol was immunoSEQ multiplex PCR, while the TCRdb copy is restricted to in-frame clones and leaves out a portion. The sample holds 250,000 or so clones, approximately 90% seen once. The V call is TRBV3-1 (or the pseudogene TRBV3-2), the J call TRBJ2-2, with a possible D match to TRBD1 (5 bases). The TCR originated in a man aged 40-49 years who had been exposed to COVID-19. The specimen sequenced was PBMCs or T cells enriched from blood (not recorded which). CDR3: CASSQQGSGELFF. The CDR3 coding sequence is TGTGCCAGCAGCCAACAGGGTTCCGGGGAGCTGTTTTTT.